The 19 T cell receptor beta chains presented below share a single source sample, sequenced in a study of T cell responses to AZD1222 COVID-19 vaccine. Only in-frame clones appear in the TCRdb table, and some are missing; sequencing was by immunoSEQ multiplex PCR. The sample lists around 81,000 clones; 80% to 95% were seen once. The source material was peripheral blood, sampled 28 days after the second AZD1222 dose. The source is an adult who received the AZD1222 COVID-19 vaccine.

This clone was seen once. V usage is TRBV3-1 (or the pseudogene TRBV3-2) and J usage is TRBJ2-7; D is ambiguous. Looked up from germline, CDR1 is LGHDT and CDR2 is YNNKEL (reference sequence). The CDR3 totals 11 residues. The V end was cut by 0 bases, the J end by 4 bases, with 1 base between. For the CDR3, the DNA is TGTGCCAGCAGCCAAGAATACGAGCAGTACTTC. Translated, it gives CASSQEYEQYF.

CDR3 protein: CASSYSGRGDSYEQYF. For the CDR3, the DNA is TGTGCCAGCAGTTACTCCGGCAGGGGAGATTCCTACGAGCAGTACTTC. The rearrangement uses TRBV6-5 and TRBJ2-7; possibly TRBD1 for D (6 bases). Between the trimmed V and J ends, which lost 0 bases and 1 base, there was a span of 13 bases. Germline CDR1 and CDR2: MNHEY and SVGAGI. This CDR3 region has 16 residues.

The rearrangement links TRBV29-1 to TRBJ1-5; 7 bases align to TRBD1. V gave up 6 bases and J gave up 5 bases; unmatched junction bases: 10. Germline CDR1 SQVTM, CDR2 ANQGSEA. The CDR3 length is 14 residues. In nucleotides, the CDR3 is TGCAGCGTCGGTGGGACAGATCCTGATCAGCCCCAGCATTTT. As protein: CSVGGTDPDQPQHF.

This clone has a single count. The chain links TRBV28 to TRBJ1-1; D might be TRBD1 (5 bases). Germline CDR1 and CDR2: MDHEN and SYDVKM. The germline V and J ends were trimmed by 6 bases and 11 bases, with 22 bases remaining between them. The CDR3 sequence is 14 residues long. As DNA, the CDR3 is TGTGCCAGCAGGCATTCGAGCCTACAGGCTTGGGCTTTCTTT. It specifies CASRHSSLQAWAFF.

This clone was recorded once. The chain's CDR3 is CASSLAGLAGSTDTQYF. CDR3 in DNA: TGCGCCAGCAGCTTGGCGGGACTAGCGGGTAGCACAGATACGCAGTATTTT. The genes are TRBV5-1 and TRBJ2-3; 12 positions agree with TRBD2. The J segment lost 0 bases and the V segment lost 0 bases, leaving 2 bases of the junction unmatched. The V gene's germline CDR1 is SGHRS and CDR2 YFSETQ. CDR3 length: 17 residues. The full variable domain, completed using reference TRBV5-1 and TRBJ2-3, is KAGVTQTPRYLIKTRGQQVTLSCSPISGHRSVSWYQQTPGQGLQFLFEYFSETQRNKGNFPGRFSGRQFSNSRSEMNVSTLELGDSALYLCASSLAGLAGSTDTQYFGPGTRLTVL.

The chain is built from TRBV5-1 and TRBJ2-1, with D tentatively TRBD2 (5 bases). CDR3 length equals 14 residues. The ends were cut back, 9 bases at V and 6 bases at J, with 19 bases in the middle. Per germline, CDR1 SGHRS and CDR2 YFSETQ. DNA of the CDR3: TGCGCCACCAACACGGGATTAGTAGGCAATGAGCAGTTCTTC. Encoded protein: CATNTGLVGNEQFF.

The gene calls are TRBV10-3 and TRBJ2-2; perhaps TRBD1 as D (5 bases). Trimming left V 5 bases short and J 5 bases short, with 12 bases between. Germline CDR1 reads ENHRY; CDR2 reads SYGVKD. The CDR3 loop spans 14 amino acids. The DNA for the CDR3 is TGTGCCATCAGTCATGGGGCTCCAACCGGGGAGCTGTTTTTT. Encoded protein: CAISHGAPTGELFF.

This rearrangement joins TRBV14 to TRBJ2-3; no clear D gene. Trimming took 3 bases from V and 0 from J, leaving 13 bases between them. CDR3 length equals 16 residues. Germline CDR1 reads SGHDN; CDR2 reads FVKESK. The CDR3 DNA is TGTGCCAGCAGCCACTTAGACACCCCCAGCACAGATACGCAGTATTTT. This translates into CASSHLDTPSTDTQYF.

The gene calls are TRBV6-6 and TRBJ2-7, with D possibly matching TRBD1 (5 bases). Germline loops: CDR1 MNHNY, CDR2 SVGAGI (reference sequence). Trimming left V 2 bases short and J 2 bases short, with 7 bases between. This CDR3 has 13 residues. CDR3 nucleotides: TGTGCCAGCAGTTACGGACAAACCTACGAGCAGTACTTC. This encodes CASSYGQTYEQYF.

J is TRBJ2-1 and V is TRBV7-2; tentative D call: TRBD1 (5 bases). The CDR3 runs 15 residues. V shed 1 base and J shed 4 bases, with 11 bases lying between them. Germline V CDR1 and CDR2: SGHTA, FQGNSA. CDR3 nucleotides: TGTGCCAGCAGCTTAGGGACACGGACGTACAATGAGCAGTTCTTC. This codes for CASSLGTRTYNEQFF.

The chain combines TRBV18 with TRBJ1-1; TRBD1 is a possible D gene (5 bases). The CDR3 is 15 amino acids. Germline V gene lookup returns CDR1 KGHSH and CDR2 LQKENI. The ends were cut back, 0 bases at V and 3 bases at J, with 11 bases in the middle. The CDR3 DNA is TGTGCCAGCTCACCACCCGGGGGTATCGACACTGAAGCTTTCTTT. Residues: CASSPPGGIDTEAFF.

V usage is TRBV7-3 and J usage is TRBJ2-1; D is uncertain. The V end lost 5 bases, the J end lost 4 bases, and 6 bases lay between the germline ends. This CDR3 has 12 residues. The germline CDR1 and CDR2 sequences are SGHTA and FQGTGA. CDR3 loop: CASSHGYNEQFF. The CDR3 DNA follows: TGTGCCAGCAGCCACGGGTACAATGAGCAGTTCTTC.

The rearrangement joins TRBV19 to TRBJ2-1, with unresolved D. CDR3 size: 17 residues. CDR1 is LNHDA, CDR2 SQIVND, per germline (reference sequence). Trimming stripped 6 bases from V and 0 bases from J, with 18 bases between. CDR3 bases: TGTGCCAGTAGCCCAACGAGGATAGGGTACTCCTACAATGAGCAGTTCTTC. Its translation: CASSPTRIGYSYNEQFF. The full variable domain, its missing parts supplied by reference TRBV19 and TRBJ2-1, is DGGITQSPKYLFRKEGQNVTLSCEQNLNHDAMYWYRQDPGQGLRLIYYSQIVNDFQKGDIAEGYSVSREKKESFPLTVTSAQKNPTAFYLCASSPTRIGYSYNEQFFGPGTRLTVL.

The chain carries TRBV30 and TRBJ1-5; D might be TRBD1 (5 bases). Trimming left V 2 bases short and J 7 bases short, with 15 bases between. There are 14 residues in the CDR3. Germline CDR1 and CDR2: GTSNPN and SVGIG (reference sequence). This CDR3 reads CAWSTGRESQPQHF. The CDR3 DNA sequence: TGTGCCTGGAGTACTGGCAGGGAGAGCCAGCCCCAGCATTTT. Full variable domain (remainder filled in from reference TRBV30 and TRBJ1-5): SQTIHQWPATLVQPVGSPLSLECTVEGTSNPNLYWYRQAAGRGLQLLFYSVGIGQISSEVPQNLSASRPQDRQFILSSKKLLLSDSGFYLCAWSTGRESQPQHFGDGTRLSIL.

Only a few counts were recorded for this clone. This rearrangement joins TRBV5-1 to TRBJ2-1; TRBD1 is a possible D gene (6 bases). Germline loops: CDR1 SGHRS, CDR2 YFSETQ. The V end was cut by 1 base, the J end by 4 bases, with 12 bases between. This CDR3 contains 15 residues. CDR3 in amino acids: CASSLPGTTYNEQFF. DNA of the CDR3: TGCGCCAGCAGCTTGCCCGGGACAACGTACAATGAGCAGTTCTTC.

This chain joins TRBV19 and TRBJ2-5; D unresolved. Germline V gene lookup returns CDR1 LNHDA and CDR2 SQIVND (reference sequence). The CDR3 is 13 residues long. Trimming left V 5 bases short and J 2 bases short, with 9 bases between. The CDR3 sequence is CASSPDTQETQYF. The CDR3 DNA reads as TGTGCCAGTAGTCCTGACACTCAAGAGACCCAGTACTTC.

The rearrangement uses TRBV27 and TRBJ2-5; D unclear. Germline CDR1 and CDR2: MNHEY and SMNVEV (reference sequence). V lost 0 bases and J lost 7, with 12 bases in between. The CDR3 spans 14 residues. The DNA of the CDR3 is TGTGCCAGCAGTTTATCGTCTAGTTGGGGGACCCAGTACTTC. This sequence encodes CASSLSSSWGTQYF.

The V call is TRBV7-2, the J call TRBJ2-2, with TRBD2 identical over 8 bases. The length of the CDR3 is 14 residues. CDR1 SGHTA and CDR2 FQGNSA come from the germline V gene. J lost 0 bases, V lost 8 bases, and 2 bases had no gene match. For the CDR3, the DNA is TGTGCCAGCCGGGGGGGTCCGAACACCGGGGAGCTGTTTTTT. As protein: CASRGGPNTGELFF.

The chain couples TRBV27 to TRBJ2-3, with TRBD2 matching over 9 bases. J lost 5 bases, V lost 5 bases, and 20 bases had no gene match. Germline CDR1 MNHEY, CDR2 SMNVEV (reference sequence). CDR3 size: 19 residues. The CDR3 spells CASSPSGRASGTPQDTQYF. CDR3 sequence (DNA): TGTGCCAGCAGTCCCTCGGGGCGCGCTAGCGGGACACCACAAGATACGCAGTATTTT.